The 3 T cell receptor beta chains reported below all come from one sample, sequenced in a study of cytomegalovirus exposure and HLA in healthy donors (dated 2017 in TCRdb). The library was generated by the immunoSEQ multiplex PCR assay. For the multiplex PCR, a mixture combining 60 forward primers for TCR Vbeta segments and 13 reverse primers for TCR Jbeta segments was used. TCRdb mirrors the immuneACCESS table, restricted to in-frame sequences. Some clones are absent from its copies; in checked studies, under half trace to an unresolved V gene, and the reason for the others is unknown. The sample table lists about 140,000 clones, 80% of them with a count of one. Approximately 2.3% of the sample is held by the ten biggest clonotypes. Sequencing used PBMCs. The source of these receptors is a man aged 25-45 years in good health and CMV-seronegative.

The chain carries TRBV5-1 and TRBJ2-7; D is perhaps TRBD2 (6 bases). CDR1 is SGHRS, CDR2 YFSETQ, per germline. The CDR3 runs to 13 residues. The ends were cut back, 4 bases at V and 1 base at J, with 9 bases in the middle. For the CDR3, the DNA is TGCGCCAGCAGCGTTAGCGGTTCCTACGAGCAGTACTTC. Translated: CASSVSGSYEQYF. The whole variable domain, filled in from reference TRBV5-1 and TRBJ2-7, reads KAGVTQTPRYLIKTRGQQVTLSCSPISGHRSVSWYQQTPGQGLQFLFEYFSETQRNKGNFPGRFSGRQFSNSRSEMNVSTLELGDSALYLCASSVSGSYEQYFGPGTRLTVT.

The J gene is TRBJ1-3, the V gene TRBV7-9; possible D gene TRBD1, 5 bases. Trimming shortened V by 4 bases and J by 0 bases, and 13 bases separated the two germline ends. CDR1 is SEHNR and CDR2 is FQNEAQ in the germline V gene (reference sequence). The CDR3 runs 16 residues. The chain's CDR3 is CASSSHRLTSGNTIYF. The CDR3 DNA reads TGTGCCAGCAGCTCGCACAGGCTTACCTCTGGAAACACCATATATTTT.

The CDR3: CASSRTGTSGLWEYF. The CDR3 DNA reads as TGTGCCAGCAGTCGAACCGGGACTAGCGGTCTCTGGGAGTACTTC. This rearrangement joins TRBV28 to TRBJ2-7; 11 bases are a match to TRBD2. Germline V gene lookup returns CDR1 MDHEN and CDR2 SYDVKM. This CDR3 region has 15 residues. V was pared by 5 bases and J by 11 bases, with 14 bases of the junction left unmatched.